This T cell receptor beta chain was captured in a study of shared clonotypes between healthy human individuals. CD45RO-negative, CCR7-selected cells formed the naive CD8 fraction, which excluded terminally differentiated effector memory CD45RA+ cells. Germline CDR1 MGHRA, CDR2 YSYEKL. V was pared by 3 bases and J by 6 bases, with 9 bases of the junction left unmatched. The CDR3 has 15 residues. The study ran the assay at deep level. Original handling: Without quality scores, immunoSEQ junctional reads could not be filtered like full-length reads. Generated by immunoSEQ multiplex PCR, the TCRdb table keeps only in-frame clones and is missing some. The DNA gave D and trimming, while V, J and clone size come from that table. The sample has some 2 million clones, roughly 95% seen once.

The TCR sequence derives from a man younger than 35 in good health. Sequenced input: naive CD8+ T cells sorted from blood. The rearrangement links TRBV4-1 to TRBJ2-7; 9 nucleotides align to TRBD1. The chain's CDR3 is CASSHSPGQGVEQYF. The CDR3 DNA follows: TGCGCCAGCAGCCATTCCCCGGGACAGGGTGTCGAGCAGTACTTC.